This T cell receptor (beta chain) was identified in a study of early stage breast cancer tumors. In the study overall: About 80% of the 16 invasive tumors were ER+, PR+ and HER2-. Samples were sequenced at about 10-fold average coverage. Study-wide points: Tumors had about 2.5-fold higher T cell density and higher clonality than adjacent normal breast tissue.

V was clipped by 5 bases and J by 4 bases, with 4 bases between them. Germline loops: CDR1 MNHEY, CDR2 SMNVEV (reference sequence). This CDR3 spans 11 amino acids. Details on this clone: The antigen is not known.

Blood replicates held 0.5 ug DNA, tumor or normal breast roughly 1.5 ug, two each. Sequenced by immunoSEQ multiplex PCR; TCRdb stores in-frame clones only, minus some. Found here are roughly 57,000 clones, about 89% of them singletons; the top ten hold around 4.7%. This sequence joins TRBV27 and TRBJ2-3; D gene uncertain. Source material: blood. This TCR was sampled from a person aged 65 to 85 with breast cancer. CDR3 in amino acids: CASSQADTQYF. CDR3 sequence (DNA): TGTGCCAGCAGTCAGGCAGATACGCAGTATTTT.